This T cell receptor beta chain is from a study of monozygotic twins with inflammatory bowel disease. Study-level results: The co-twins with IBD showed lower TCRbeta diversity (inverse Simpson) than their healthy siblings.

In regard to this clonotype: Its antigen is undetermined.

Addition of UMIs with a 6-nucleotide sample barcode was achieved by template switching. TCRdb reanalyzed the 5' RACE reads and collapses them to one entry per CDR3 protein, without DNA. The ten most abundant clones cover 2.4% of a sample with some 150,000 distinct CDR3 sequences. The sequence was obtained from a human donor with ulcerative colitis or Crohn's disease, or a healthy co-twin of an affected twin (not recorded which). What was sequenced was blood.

The CDR3: CASSLGTVEDTEAFF. The chain has TRBV5-5 and TRBJ1-1; TCRdb reports TRBD1, a call that lacks DNA to check it against. Germline assignment: CDR1 SGHKS and CDR2 YYEKEE (reference sequence). CDR3 length: 15 residues.